The sequence of this T cell receptor (beta chain) was determined in a study of early T cells in non-severe SARS-CoV-2 infection. Whole-study context: Chains were unpaired, as sequencing was done on bulk RNA from unsorted whole blood.

This clonotype appeared many times. Its antigen remains unidentified. Attachment of unique molecular identifiers was made to individual cDNA molecules. MiXCR, applied by TCRdb to the 5' RACE reads, yields one record per CDR3 protein. The sample comprises roughly 47,000 distinct CDR3 sequences, more than 5.5% of which are singletons, and roughly 2.8% rests with the top ten. Trimming left V 3 bases short and J 8 bases short, with 16 bases between. Germline assignment: CDR1 WSHSY and CDR2 SAAADI. This CDR3 comprises 15 residues. Whole-study results and caveats: Database matching using VDJdb favored anti-spike CD8 responses, with private and CD4 specificities left missing.

Sequenced material: whole blood, taken at baseline. The TCR was taken from an adult who was a healthcare worker with PCR-confirmed SARS-CoV-2 infection or an uninfected control (not recorded which). The chain is built from TRBV10-2 and TRBJ1-4; D is ambiguous. CDR3 loop: CASSDARPKAEKLFF. The CDR3 DNA follows: TGCGCCAGCAGTGATGCGAGACCCAAAGCCGAAAAACTGTTTTTT.